This TCR beta chain was identified during a study of T-cell memory formation after mild COVID-19. At the level of the study: Each donor largely had its own TCR clusters. Study-level results: The study found contracting CD4+ clones mainly in CM and EM and contracting CD8+ clones in EMRA.

TCRdb called the 5' RACE reads again in MiXCR, with one record for every CDR3 protein. The table lists some 320,000 distinct CDR3 sequences, approximately 15% of them singletons, with 20% to 25% in the top ten. Comment on this clonotype: The target antigen is unknown.

The source of this sequence is a young man who had mild COVID-19 (a few samples of this study predate the infection). Cell type and time point are not known. Material for sequencing was PBMCs or a T cell subset sorted from them (not recorded which).

The DNA for the CDR3 is TGTGCCAGCAGTAGACAGGAGGGAAACGGCTACACCTTC. It is translated as CASSRQEGNGYTF. The gene calls are TRBV25-1 and TRBJ1-2; D perhaps matches TRBD1 (6 bases). V was pared by 5 bases and J by 8 bases, with 15 bases between. The germline V gene encodes CDR1 MGHDK and CDR2 SYGVNS. This CDR3 region has 13 residues.